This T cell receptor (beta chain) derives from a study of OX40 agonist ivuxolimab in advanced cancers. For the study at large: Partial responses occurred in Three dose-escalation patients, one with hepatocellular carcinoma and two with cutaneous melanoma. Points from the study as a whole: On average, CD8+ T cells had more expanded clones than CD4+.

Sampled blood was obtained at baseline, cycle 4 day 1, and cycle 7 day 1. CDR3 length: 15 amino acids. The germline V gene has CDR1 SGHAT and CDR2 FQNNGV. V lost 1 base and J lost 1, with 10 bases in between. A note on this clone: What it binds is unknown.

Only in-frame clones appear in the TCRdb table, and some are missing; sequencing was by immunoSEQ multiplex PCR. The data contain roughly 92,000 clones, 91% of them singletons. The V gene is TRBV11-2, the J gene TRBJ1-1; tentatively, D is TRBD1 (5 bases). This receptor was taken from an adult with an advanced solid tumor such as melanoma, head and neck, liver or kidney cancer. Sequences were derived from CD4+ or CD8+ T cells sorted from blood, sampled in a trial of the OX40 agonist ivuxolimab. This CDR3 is CASSLVGGWNTEAFF. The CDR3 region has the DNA TGTGCCAGCAGCTTAGTTGGGGGATGGAACACTGAAGCTTTCTTT.